Listed here are 21 T cell receptor beta chains from one sample, sequenced in a study of T cells in narcolepsy (dated by TCRdb to the late 2010s). Library generation was performed with the immunoSEQ multiplex PCR assay. Held by TCRdb, this immuneACCESS table contains in-frame sequences only and omits some clones. Under half of the omission traces to an unresolved V gene where checked; the cause of the rest is unknown. The sample profile shows about 34,000 clones; more than 75% of them were found once. Approximately 2.7% of the sample belongs to the ten largest clones. Sequencing was carried out using CD45RA- memory CD4+ T cells from PBMCs. The sample's cell subset or site label, decoded: memory T cells sorted ex vivo from peripheral blood. These receptors came from a human donor with narcolepsy.

The genes are TRBV5-1 and TRBJ2-1; D is ambiguous. The germline gives CDR1 SGHRS, CDR2 YFSETQ. Trimming removed 1 base from V and 7 bases from J, with 6 bases in between. The CDR3 sequence is 12 residues long. Here the CDR3 DNA reads TGCGCCAGCAGCTTGTCGGAAAATGAGCAGTTCTTC. Its translation: CASSLSENEQFF.

This rearrangement joins TRBV7-2 to TRBJ2-5; D might be TRBD2 (6 bases). This CDR3 is 15 amino acids long. V lost 2 bases, J lost 0 bases, and 10 bases lay in between. Germline values: CDR1 SGHTA, CDR2 FQGNSA. CDR3 bases: TGTGCCAGCAGCTTACGGGCGGGGAACCAAGAGACCCAGTACTTC. As protein: CASSLRAGNQETQYF.

The J gene is TRBJ1-1, the V gene TRBV5-1; 8 bases match TRBD1. CDR1 SGHRS and CDR2 YFSETQ come from the germline V gene. This CDR3 has 16 residues. Germline trimming cut 0 bases from V and 0 bases from J; bases unmatched to any gene: 4. The CDR3 here is CASSLAAGGMNTEAFF. CDR3 bases: TGCGCCAGCAGCTTGGCCGCAGGGGGCATGAACACTGAAGCTTTCTTT.

V gene TRBV7-3 combines with J gene TRBJ1-1; D possibly corresponds to TRBD1 (6 bases). The CDR3 has 14 amino acids. CDR1 and CDR2 from the germline V gene are SGHTA and FQGTGA. Trimming took off 2 bases at V and 2 bases at J, with 9 bases between the two ends. The CDR3: CASSLYGTNTEAFF. DNA of the CDR3: TGTGCCAGCAGCTTATATGGGACAAACACTGAAGCTTTCTTT.

The chain has TRBV4-2 and TRBJ2-2; 9 nucleotides match TRBD1. Per germline, CDR1 LGHNA and CDR2 YNFKEQ. Unmatched junction bases numbered 7, after V lost 4 bases and J lost 1 base. The CDR3 loop spans 17 amino acids. CDR3 nucleotides: TGTGCCAGCAGCCGAGCGGGACAGGGTGGGAACACCGGGGAGCTGTTTTTT. Translated, it gives CASSRAGQGGNTGELFF.

This chain connects TRBV28 to TRBJ1-1; 7 bases match TRBD1. This CDR3 region has 12 residues. CDR1 and CDR2 (germline): MDHEN, SYDVKM. The V segment lost 6 bases and the J segment 12 bases; nucleotides outside the gene matches: 10. CDR3 region: CASRPADRVSFF. The CDR3 DNA follows: TGTGCCAGCAGACCAGCCGACAGGGTCTCTTTCTTT. The variable domain in full, with the rest retrieved from reference TRBV28 and TRBJ1-1, is DVKVTQSSRYLVKRTGEKVFLECVQDMDHENMFWYRQDPGLGLRLIYFSYDVKMKEKGDIPEGYSVSREKKERFSLILESASTNQTSMYLCASRPADRVSFFGQGTRLTVV.

The rearrangement uses TRBV5-1 and TRBJ2-1; 7 positions agree with TRBD1. Germline CDR1 SGHRS, CDR2 YFSETQ. V dropped 1 base and J dropped 4; count of bases not matched to a gene: 8. The CDR3 consists of 16 residues. The DNA of the CDR3 is TGCGCCAGCAGCTTGTCGCCGGGACAGACTTACAATGAGCAGTTCTTC. It specifies CASSLSPGQTYNEQFF.

The rearrangement links TRBV2 to TRBJ2-1; 9 bases agree with TRBD2. Looked up from germline, CDR1 is SNHLY and CDR2 is FYNNEI. V trimming: 3 bases; J trimming: 7 bases; junction bases outside the gene matches: 7. The CDR3 spans 15 residues. The CDR3 here is CASSDGTSPKNEQFF. CDR3 DNA: TGTGCCAGCAGTGACGGGACTAGCCCCAAAAATGAGCAGTTCTTC.

In its sample, this clone was seen a few times. The chain employs TRBV12-5 and TRBJ2-2; D perhaps matches TRBD2 (6 bases). This CDR3 has 21 residues. Deletions cut 0 bases from V and 4 bases from J, with 27 bases between. Germline CDR1 LGHNT, CDR2 FRNRAP. The CDR3 loop reads CASGLVPHAGVAGRFTGELFF. The CDR3 DNA reads TGTGCTAGTGGTTTGGTACCTCACGCCGGGGTGGCGGGGAGATTCACCGGGGAGCTGTTTTTT. The full variable domain, completed using reference TRBV12-5 and TRBJ2-2, is DARVTQTPRHKVTEMGQEVTMRCQPILGHNTVFWYRQTMMQGLELLAYFRNRAPLDDSGMPKDRFSAEMPDATLATLKIQPSEPRDSAVYFCASGLVPHAGVAGRFTGELFFGEGSRLTVL.

Only a few counts were recorded for this clone. In DNA, the CDR3 is TGTGCCAGTAGTACGGGACAGGGGATAAGTCAGCCCCAGCATTTT. It yields the protein CASSTGQGISQPQHF. The chain carries TRBV19 and TRBJ1-5; 10 bases map to TRBD1. Germline CDR1 is LNHDA and CDR2 is SQIVND (reference sequence). The V segment lost 4 bases and the J segment 6 bases; nucleotides outside the gene matches: 6. This CDR3 has 15 residues.

The chain recombines TRBV19 with TRBJ2-7; D may be TRBD1 (6 bases). Germline CDR1 LNHDA, CDR2 SQIVND (reference sequence). Between the trimmed V and J ends, which lost 5 bases and 6 bases, there was a span of 17 bases. The CDR3 length is 14 residues. The CDR3 DNA is TGTGCCAGTAGTCCCGAGGACAGACGTAGCGAGCAGTACTTC. Translated, it gives CASSPEDRRSEQYF.

The chain uses TRBV6-1 and TRBJ2-7; the D call may be TRBD1 or TRBD2 (5 bases each). The V end was cut by 5 bases, the J end by 3 bases, with 11 bases between. Germline values: CDR1 MNHNS, CDR2 SASEGT. The CDR3 length is 13 residues. In DNA, the CDR3 is TGTGCCAGCAGTCAGGGACCCTACTACGAGCAGTACTTC. Translating it yields CASSQGPYYEQYF.

V and J are TRBV7-2 and TRBJ1-2; 7 bases map to TRBD1. Germline V lookup: CDR1 SGHTA, CDR2 FQGNSA. CDR3 size: 14 residues. Trimming at V came to 5 bases and at J to 3 bases, leaving 6 bases not matched to a gene. The CDR3 DNA is TGTGCCAGCAGCCTCGGGACAGAATACTATGGCTACACCTTC. This codes for CASSLGTEYYGYTF.

This clone was counted between two and nine times. The rearrangement links TRBV5-6 to TRBJ1-4; D remains ambiguous. The V end lost 2 bases, the J end lost 2 bases, and 7 bases lay between the germline ends. This CDR3 is built from 14 residues. CDR1 is SGHDT and CDR2 is YYEEEE in the germline V gene. CDR3 coding DNA: TGTGCCAGCAGCTTCATACAGACTAATGAAAAACTGTTTTTT. Protein sequence: CASSFIQTNEKLFF.

The J gene is TRBJ1-2, the V gene TRBV9, with 10 nucleotides matching TRBD1. The CDR3 runs to 17 residues. After removal of 0 bases from V and 4 bases from J, the junction contained 9 bases not matched to a gene. In germline, CDR1 is SGDLS, CDR2 YYNGEE. This CDR3 reads CASSVGGGGQGTYGYTF. CDR3 bases: TGTGCCAGCAGCGTAGGGGGAGGGGGACAGGGGACCTATGGCTACACCTTC.

This chain links TRBV19 with TRBJ1-2; 7 bases align to TRBD1. The germline CDR1 and CDR2 sequences are LNHDA and SQIVND (reference sequence). The CDR3 totals 13 residues. V lost 7 bases to trimming and J lost 6 bases; unmatched junction nucleotides: 8. CDR3 bases: TGTGCCAGTACCCGACAGGGATCGGATGGCTACACCTTC. Translating gives CASTRQGSDGYTF.

This clone was counted a single time. The chain combines TRBV19 with TRBJ1-6, with 7 bases aligning to TRBD1. V lost 4 bases, J lost 6 bases, and 9 bases stayed unmatched. The germline V gene has CDR1 LNHDA and CDR2 SQIVND (reference sequence). The CDR3 is 16 residues long. Here the CDR3 DNA reads TGTGCCAGTAGTACCTCTTTGGGACAGATTAATTCACCCCTCCACTTT. This translates into CASSTSLGQINSPLHF. Full variable domain (rest looked up from reference TRBV19 and TRBJ1-6): DGGITQSPKYLFRKEGQNVTLSCEQNLNHDAMYWYRQDPGQGLRLIYYSQIVNDFQKGDIAEGYSVSREKKESFPLTVTSAQKNPTAFYLCASSTSLGQINSPLHFGNGTRLTVT.

The V gene is TRBV11-2, the J gene TRBJ1-1; 9 bases align to TRBD1. The V segment lost 5 bases and the J segment 1 base; nucleotides outside the gene matches: 5. This CDR3 has 15 residues. Germline CDR1 reads SGHAT; CDR2 reads FQNNGV. This CDR3 reads CASSTDRGWNTEAFF. Here the CDR3 DNA reads TGTGCCAGCAGCACGGACAGGGGTTGGAACACTGAAGCTTTCTTT. The variable domain in full, with the rest retrieved from reference TRBV11-2 and TRBJ1-1, is EAGVAQSPRYKIIEKRQSVAFWCNPISGHATLYWYQQILGQGPKLLIQFQNNGVVDDSQLPKDRFSAERLKGVDSTLKIQPAKLEDSAVYLCASSTDRGWNTEAFFGQGTRLTVV.

This chain uses TRBV19 with TRBJ2-2, with 8 bases aligning to TRBD1. The CDR3 is made up of 15 amino acids. Germline CDR1 is LNHDA and CDR2 is SQIVND (reference sequence). Unmatched junction bases numbered 8, after V lost 7 bases and J lost 4 bases. As DNA, the CDR3 is TGTGCCAGTACCCAAGACAGGGGTCGCACCGGGGAGCTGTTTTTT. Its translation is CASTQDRGRTGELFF.

V and J are TRBV19 and TRBJ1-6; 7 nucleotides line up with TRBD1. With V trimmed by 7 bases and J by 8 bases, 5 bases remained unmatched. Germline-derived CDR1 and CDR2 are LNHDA and SQIVND (reference sequence). This CDR3 has 13 amino acids. CDR3 nucleotide sequence: TGTGCCAGTAACGGACAGGACCATTCACCCCTCCACTTT. This sequence encodes CASNGQDHSPLHF.

A single count supports this clone. The chain couples TRBV6-6 to TRBJ2-5; no clear D gene. V lost 6 bases and J lost 5, with 1 base in between. The germline gives CDR1 MNHNY, CDR2 SVGAGI (reference sequence). The CDR3 has 9 amino acids. For the CDR3, the DNA is TGTGCCAGCAGCGAGACCCAGTACTTC. Its translation: CASSETQYF.